This T cell receptor beta chain was profiled in a study of shared clonotypes between healthy human individuals. Clones were sequenced by immunoSEQ multiplex PCR, and TCRdb holds only the in-frame ones, with some missing. Of about 2 million clones listed, 90% to 95% are singletons. Germline CDR1 and CDR2: SGHTA and FQGNSA. V lost 0 bases, J lost 6 bases, and 10 bases stayed unmatched. The CDR3 runs 17 residues. This clone has just one count. This receptor was taken from a man between 18 and 29 years old in good health. Input material: naive CD4+ T cells sorted from blood. Noted subset: CD45RA+ positively selected. This chain uses TRBV7-2 with TRBJ2-2, with 7 bases identical to TRBD2. Written as DNA, the CDR3 is TGTGCCAGCAGCTTAGCAACTCTCACGGGGGGACCCGGGGAGCTGTTTTTT. Translating gives CASSLATLTGGPGELFF.